The 27 T cell receptor beta chains listed next were all sequenced from one sample in a study of shared clonotypes between healthy human individuals. The assay was immunoSEQ multiplex PCR, and TCRdb's table has in-frame clones only and misses some. The data hold roughly 1 million clones, with about three quarters observed a single time. The sequenced sample was memory CD4+ T cells sorted from blood. The subset: CD45RA-negative fraction. The receptors here all came from a man aged 18-30 years in good health.

The rearrangement uses TRBV20-1 and TRBJ1-1; D remains unclear. The CDR3 extends over 11 amino acids. The V end was cut by 8 bases, the J end by 1 base, with 8 bases between. In germline, CDR1 is DFQATT, CDR2 SNEGSKA (reference sequence). The CDR3 is CSLGGNTEAFF. Written as DNA, the CDR3 is TGCAGTTTAGGTGGGAACACTGAAGCTTTCTTT.

V and J are TRBV6-1 and TRBJ2-7, with unresolved D. This CDR3 comprises 15 residues. Trimming stripped 4 bases from V and 1 base from J, with 14 bases between. Per germline, CDR1 MNHNS and CDR2 SASEGT. The CDR3 reads CASSASASVSYEQYF. As DNA, the CDR3 is TGTGCCAGCAGTGCGAGTGCGAGCGTTTCCTACGAGCAGTACTTC.

This clone turned up a few times. The genes are TRBV7-8 and TRBJ1-4; D call uncertain. Germline loops: CDR1 SGHVS, CDR2 FQNEAQ. CDR3 length equals 15 residues. V was cut by 5 bases and J by 2 bases, with 12 bases left in between. Here the CDR3 DNA reads TGTGCCAGCAGCGCCGACACTGGGACTAATGAAAAACTGTTTTTT. It yields the protein CASSADTGTNEKLFF. Full variable domain (missing parts from reference TRBV7-8 and TRBJ1-4): GAGVSQSPRYKVAKRGQDVALRCDPISGHVSLFWYQQALGQGPEFLTYFQNEAQLDKSGLPSDRFFAERPEGSVSTLKIQRTQQEDSAVYLCASSADTGTNEKLFFGSGTQLSVL.

As regards this clone: The sample carries other DNA sequences with the same CDR3. V usage is TRBV7-2 and J usage is TRBJ2-5; 9 bases agree with TRBD1. The CDR3 sequence is 15 residues long. Germline trimming cut 3 bases from V and 1 base from J; bases unmatched to any gene: 3. Germline CDR1 is SGHTA and CDR2 is FQGNSA. The CDR3 coding sequence is TGTGCCAGCAGCTTGGACAGGGGTCCCCAAGAGACCCAGTACTTC. Its translation is CASSLDRGPQETQYF.

The count of this clone is one. J is TRBJ2-3 and V is TRBV10-3; 7 bases are shared with TRBD2. The CDR3 spans 15 residues. V was pared by 6 bases and J by 0 bases, with 6 bases of the junction left unmatched. CDR1 is ENHRY, CDR2 SYGVKD, per germline. This CDR3 reads CAISPSGASTDTQYF. The CDR3 DNA reads as TGTGCCATCAGCCCTAGCGGAGCAAGCACAGATACGCAGTATTTT.

The gene calls are TRBV11-2 and TRBJ2-5; TRBD1 matches 7 bases. The CDR3 runs to 13 residues. After removal of 6 bases from V and 3 bases from J, the junction contained 4 bases not matched to a gene. Germline V CDR1 and CDR2: SGHAT, FQNNGV. The CDR3 region is CASSRGQEETQYF. In DNA, the CDR3 is TGTGCCAGCAGTCGCGGACAGGAAGAGACCCAGTACTTC.

The gene calls are TRBV30 and TRBJ2-7; D ambiguous. This CDR3 comprises 14 residues. Germline lookup yields CDR1 GTSNPN and CDR2 SVGIG (reference sequence). The V gene lost 2 bases and the J gene lost 6 bases, with 17 bases spanning the gap. This CDR3 reads CAWSLNSLKGEQYF. CDR3 DNA sequence: TGTGCCTGGAGTTTAAACAGCCTCAAGGGCGAGCAGTACTTC.

The chain is built from TRBV30 and TRBJ1-2, with a tentative D call TRBD1 (5 bases). Germline loops: CDR1 GTSNPN, CDR2 SVGIG (reference sequence). V was clipped by 4 bases and J by 4 bases, with 13 bases between them. This CDR3 is 13 amino acids long. The DNA for the CDR3 is TGTGCCTGGACTGCCGACAGTCGCTATGGCTACACCTTC. Protein: CAWTADSRYGYTF.

This chain joins TRBV25-1 and TRBJ2-7, with 7 bases identical to TRBD2. This CDR3 contains 12 residues. Germline V lookup: CDR1 MGHDK, CDR2 SYGVNS. Trimming cost V 7 bases and J 1 base; bases outside gene matches: 1. The CDR3 coding sequence is TGTGCCAGCAACGGGGGGTCCTACGAGCAGTACTTC. This gives the protein CASNGGSYEQYF.

The V and J genes are TRBV5-6 and TRBJ2-7; 9 nucleotides line up with TRBD2. V was clipped by 6 bases and J by 10 bases; unmatched bases: 11. CDR1 is SGHDT, CDR2 YYEEEE, per germline. This CDR3 spans 13 amino acids. The CDR3 region is CASNRLPGLAQYF. The CDR3 nucleotides are TGTGCCAGCAACCGACTCCCGGGACTAGCTCAGTACTTC.

The chain is built from TRBV6-1 and TRBJ2-1; D perhaps matches TRBD2 (5 bases). Germline V gene lookup returns CDR1 MNHNS and CDR2 SASEGT. The CDR3 length is 15 residues. The V end was cut by 2 bases, the J end by 0 bases, with 8 bases between. The CDR3 coding sequence is TGTGCCAGCAGTGAAAGGCGGGCCTCCTACAATGAGCAGTTCTTC. Translated, it gives CASSERRASYNEQFF.

Details on this clone: This may come from a read error, since a much larger clone is one base off. Within the sample, other DNA sequences also encode this same CDR3. J is TRBJ2-2 and V is TRBV5-6; D is perhaps TRBD2 (5 bases). Germline values: CDR1 SGHDT, CDR2 YYEEEE. The CDR3 runs 15 residues. Trimming left V 4 bases short and J 7 bases short, with 17 bases between. In DNA, the CDR3 is TGTGCCAGCAGCCGAGGGCTCCTCAAAGGCGGGGAGCTGTTTTTT. As protein: CASSRGLLKGGELFF.

This clone was observed a handful of times. The rearrangement joins TRBV29-1 to TRBJ1-2, with D unclear. There are 12 residues in the CDR3. Trimming pared 4 bases from V and 1 base from J, leaving 7 bases between. CDR1 and CDR2 from the germline V gene are SQVTM and ANQGSEA. As DNA, the CDR3 is TGCAGCGTTGGGAACCTTAACTATGGCTACACCTTC. Its translation: CSVGNLNYGYTF.

V gene TRBV30 combines with J gene TRBJ2-1, with 9 bases lining up with TRBD2. The CDR3 sequence is 14 residues long. V lost 2 bases, J lost 6 bases, and 5 bases stayed unmatched. The V gene's germline CDR1 is GTSNPN and CDR2 SVGIG (reference sequence). The CDR3 protein is CAWSIAGVVNEQFF. As DNA, the CDR3 is TGTGCCTGGAGTATAGCGGGAGTTGTCAATGAGCAGTTCTTC.

This chain connects TRBV28 to TRBJ2-7; TRBD2 might be the D (5 bases). Germline assignment: CDR1 MDHEN and CDR2 SYDVKM. Between the trimmed V and J ends, which lost 7 bases and 7 bases, there was a span of 17 bases. This CDR3 comprises 13 residues. CDR3 DNA sequence: TGTGCCAGCAAGGTCCAGAGGGCGAGGGAGCAGTACTTC. Its protein product is CASKVQRAREQYF.

The V gene is TRBV11-3, the J gene TRBJ1-1; the match to TRBD1 covers 7 bases. Trimming took 5 bases from V and 1 from J; bases not matched to a gene: 4. The germline gives CDR1 SGHNT, CDR2 YENEEA. The CDR3 sequence is 14 residues long. The CDR3 here is CASSRQGGNTEAFF. The CDR3 coding sequence is TGTGCCAGCAGCCGACAGGGCGGGAACACTGAAGCTTTCTTT.

This clone was seen ten or more times. The rearrangement uses TRBV5-1 and TRBJ1-1; D ambiguous. This CDR3 contains 15 residues. Germline CDR1 and CDR2: SGHRS and YFSETQ. V was pared by 4 bases and J by 0 bases, with 13 bases between. As DNA, the CDR3 is TGCGCCAGCAGCCCTGATTTTACAGTGAACACTGAAGCTTTCTTT. It encodes CASSPDFTVNTEAFF. Full variable domain (remainder filled in from reference TRBV5-1 and TRBJ1-1): KAGVTQTPRYLIKTRGQQVTLSCSPISGHRSVSWYQQTPGQGLQFLFEYFSETQRNKGNFPGRFSGRQFSNSRSEMNVSTLELGDSALYLCASSPDFTVNTEAFFGQGTRLTVV.

This clone is a singleton in its sample. This CDR3 reads CAISKGLAGFEQYF. The CDR3 bases are TGTGCCATCAGTAAAGGACTAGCGGGATTTGAGCAGTACTTC. This chain uses TRBV10-3 with TRBJ2-7; 12 bases align to TRBD2. The CDR3 length is 14 residues. Losses at the gene ends were 5 bases for V and 7 bases for J; bases not matched to a gene: 6. Germline V CDR1 and CDR2: ENHRY, SYGVKD.

This clone was picked up a small number of times. This chain uses TRBV19 with TRBJ1-1; no clear D gene. The CDR3 spans 13 residues. Trimming took off 4 bases at V and 4 bases at J, with 10 bases between the two ends. Germline V gives CDR1 LNHDA, CDR2 SQIVND (reference sequence). For the CDR3, the DNA is TGTGCCAGTAGTAACAGAGGGATCACTGAAGCTTTCTTT. Amino acids: CASSNRGITEAFF.

The rearrangement links TRBV5-6 to TRBJ2-5, with 8 bases lining up with TRBD1. The CDR3 loop spans 14 amino acids. The J segment lost 4 bases and the V segment lost 3 bases, leaving 5 bases of the junction unmatched. The germline V gene encodes CDR1 SGHDT and CDR2 YYEEEE. CDR3 loop: CASSSSGGVETQYF. The CDR3 bases are TGTGCCAGCAGCTCGTCAGGGGGCGTAGAGACCCAGTACTTC.

V is TRBV6-5 and J is TRBJ2-3, with D tentatively TRBD2 (6 bases). Germline V lookup: CDR1 MNHEY, CDR2 SVGAGI. The CDR3 totals 13 residues. Trimming shortened V by 8 bases and J by 5 bases, and 14 bases separated the two germline ends. The CDR3 sequence is CASARRGEDTQYF. In DNA, the CDR3 is TGTGCCAGCGCCCGGCGGGGAGAAGATACGCAGTATTTT.

The chain links TRBV6-1 to TRBJ1-1, with a tentative D call TRBD1 (6 bases). The CDR3 consists of 15 residues. Germline V gene lookup returns CDR1 MNHNS and CDR2 SASEGT. Between the trimmed V and J ends, which lost 6 bases and 0 bases, there was a span of 14 bases. The CDR3 DNA sequence: TGTGCCAGCAGGCCTACGGGACACATGAACACTGAAGCTTTCTTT. Protein sequence: CASRPTGHMNTEAFF.

The chain joins TRBV11-3 to TRBJ2-2, with D possibly TRBD2 on 5 matching bases. The CDR3 has 14 amino acids. V was shortened by 5 bases and J by 3 bases, with 10 bases between the two germline ends. Germline CDR1 reads SGHNT; CDR2 reads YENEEA. The CDR3: CASSPGRDTGELFF. CDR3 nucleotide sequence: TGTGCCAGCAGCCCGGGAAGGGACACCGGGGAGCTGTTTTTT.

This chain links TRBV11-3 with TRBJ2-1; D is unresolved. CDR3 size: 14 residues. Between the trimmed V and J ends, which lost 1 base and 3 bases, there was a span of 7 bases. CDR1 is SGHNT, CDR2 YENEEA, per germline. The CDR3 reads CASSLGNSYNEQFF. CDR3 DNA: TGTGCCAGCAGCTTAGGAAACAGCTACAATGAGCAGTTCTTC. Full variable domain (remainder filled in from reference TRBV11-3 and TRBJ2-1): EAGVVQSPRYKIIEKKQPVAFWCNPISGHNTLYWYLQNLGQGPELLIRYENEEAVDDSQLPKDRFSAERLKGVDSTLKIQPAELGDSAVYLCASSLGNSYNEQFFGPGTRLTVL.

This clone came up once. This rearrangement joins TRBV4-3 to TRBJ1-2, with 7 bases lining up with TRBD1. This CDR3 is built from 16 residues. The germline V gene encodes CDR1 LGHNA and CDR2 YSLEER. Trimming at V came to 0 bases and at J to 6 bases, leaving 10 bases not matched to a gene. The CDR3 DNA follows: TGCGCCAGCAGCCAAGATGAATGGGGAGGGGGCGATGGCTACACCTTC. Translated, it gives CASSQDEWGGGDGYTF.

The chain joins TRBV7-6 to TRBJ1-4, with a tentative D call TRBD1 (6 bases). V gave up 1 base and J gave up 6 bases, with 9 bases separating them. Germline CDR1 SGHVS, CDR2 FNYEAQ. The CDR3 extends over 14 amino acids. The chain's CDR3 is CASSLGQGYEKLFF. Written as DNA, the CDR3 is TGTGCCAGCAGCTTAGGGCAGGGGTATGAAAAACTGTTTTTT.

There are a few counts of this clone. For the CDR3, the DNA is TGTGCCAGCAGCTTAGCGGGGCAGGTTGAAGCTTTCTTT. Translated: CASSLAGQVEAFF. The gene calls are TRBV7-9 and TRBJ1-1; tentatively, D is TRBD1 (5 bases). V lost 0 bases to trimming and J lost 7 bases, with 9 bases between them. The germline CDR1 and CDR2 sequences are SEHNR and FQNEAQ (reference sequence). The CDR3 has 13 amino acids.